These 25 T cell receptor beta chains originate from one sample sequenced in a study of cytomegalovirus exposure and HLA in healthy donors. Use of 60 Vbeta and 13 Jbeta primers characterized the PCR. The data were produced by immunoSEQ multiplex PCR, yet TCRdb's version contains in-frame clones alone and is incomplete. Found here are tens of thousands of clones, about four fifths of them singletons; the top ten hold under 7%. The sequenced material came from PBMCs. The source is a man younger than 30 in good health and CMV-seropositive.

J is TRBJ2-2 and V is TRBV6-5; TRBD2 might be the D (5 bases). In germline, CDR1 is MNHEY, CDR2 SVGAGI. Trimming cost V 8 bases and J 6 bases, with 10 bases left between them. The CDR3 runs 12 residues. The CDR3 region has the DNA TGTGCCAGCGTGGGCGGGCCCGGGGAGCTGTTTTTT. Amino acids: CASVGGPGELFF.

The rearrangement uses TRBV29-1 and TRBJ1-2; 8 bases agree with TRBD1. From germline, CDR1 is SQVTM and CDR2 ANQGSEA. The CDR3 runs 11 residues. Losses at the gene ends were 8 bases for V and 5 bases for J; bases not matched to a gene: 4. The CDR3 region has the DNA TGCAGCTCCGGACAGGGTTATGGCTACACCTTC. It specifies CSSGQGYGYTF.

This chain's CDR3 is CASSELRLELYEQYF. Written as DNA, the CDR3 is TGTGCCAGCAGTGAATTGAGACTAGAACTCTACGAGCAGTACTTC. This chain joins TRBV6-1 and TRBJ2-7, with D maybe TRBD2 (6 bases). Germline CDR1 and CDR2: MNHNS and SASEGT. The CDR3 loop spans 15 amino acids. Deletions cut 2 bases from V and 3 bases from J, with 14 bases between.

The CDR3 nucleotides read TGTGCCAGCAGCACCCATCCTATCCAGGGTTCTAGCACAGATACGCAGTATTTT. It encodes CASSTHPIQGSSTDTQYF. The chain has TRBV5-4 and TRBJ2-3, with D tentatively TRBD1 (5 bases). The V and J ends lost 4 bases and 0 bases respectively, with 21 bases between them. The CDR3 runs 18 residues. CDR1 and CDR2 (germline): SGHNT, YYREEE (reference sequence).

V usage is TRBV2 and J usage is TRBJ1-2; D possibly corresponds to TRBD1 (5 bases). The CDR3 is 14 amino acids. From germline, CDR1 is SNHLY and CDR2 FYNNEI. V was shortened by 3 bases and J by 5 bases, with 13 bases between the two germline ends. The CDR3 nucleotides are TGTGCCAGCAGTGATACCGGAGGGACTTATGGCTACACCTTC. Encoded protein: CASSDTGGTYGYTF.

V is TRBV5-1 and J is TRBJ2-7, with 9 positions matching TRBD1. The V gene end was trimmed by 4 bases and the J gene end by 7 bases; junction bases not matched to a gene: 6. Germline values: CDR1 SGHRS, CDR2 YFSETQ. This CDR3 contains 13 residues. CDR3 sequence: CASSRDRVGEQYF. CDR3 DNA: TGCGCCAGCAGCCGGGACAGGGTGGGAGAGCAGTACTTC.

The chain links TRBV29-1 to TRBJ1-2; the match to TRBD1 covers 8 bases. Germline V gene data show CDR1 as SQVTM and CDR2 as ANQGSEA. With 4 bases clipped from V and 5 bases from J, the junction kept 3 bases outside the gene matches. The CDR3 loop spans 12 amino acids. The CDR3, as DNA: TGCAGCGTTGTGAGGACAGGGTATGGCTACACCTTC. Its protein is CSVVRTGYGYTF.

This clone is labeled as medium-sized. The J gene is TRBJ1-4, the V gene TRBV28, with D unresolved. Germline V gives CDR1 MDHEN, CDR2 SYDVKM. The CDR3 runs to 13 residues. Trimming shortened V by 5 bases and J by 11 bases, and 15 bases separated the two germline ends. Written as DNA, the CDR3 is TGTGCCAGCAGTCTTCTATCCTATACGAAACTGTTTTTT. It codes for CASSLLSYTKLFF.

In this sample, this clone turned up a few times. This chain joins TRBV4-1 and TRBJ1-1; 7 bases align to TRBD1. V dropped 3 bases and J dropped 8; count of bases not matched to a gene: 9. CDR1 and CDR2 from the germline V gene are MGHRA and YSYEKL. The CDR3 sequence is 14 residues long. CDR3 nucleotide sequence: TGCGCCAGCAGCCACGTTCGACAGGGATTCGAAGCTTTCTTT. Translating it yields CASSHVRQGFEAFF.

The chain has TRBV9 and TRBJ2-1; D may be TRBD1 (6 bases). Trimming cost V 0 bases and J 2 bases, with 9 bases left between them. This CDR3 has 15 residues. Germline CDR1 and CDR2: SGDLS and YYNGEE. DNA for the CDR3: TGTGCCAGCAGCGTAGGGTCAGGGGCCTACAATGAGCAGTTCTTC. This sequence encodes CASSVGSGAYNEQFF. The complete variable domain, with remaining parts taken from reference TRBV9 and TRBJ2-1, reads DSGVTQTPKHLITATGQRVTLRCSPRSGDLSVYWYQQSLDQGLQFLIQYYNGEERAKGNILERFSAQQFPDLHSELNLSSLELGDSALYFCASSVGSGAYNEQFFGPGTRLTVL.

The chain uses TRBV10-3 and TRBJ2-7; the D is unclear. The CDR3 consists of 16 residues. V lost 0 bases and J lost 3, with 15 bases in between. Germline CDR1 and CDR2: ENHRY and SYGVKD. CDR3 amino acids: CAISESTPPDVYEQYF. DNA for the CDR3: TGTGCCATCAGTGAGTCGACTCCTCCAGACGTCTACGAGCAGTACTTC.

The chain couples TRBV14 to TRBJ2-7; TRBD2 matches 9 bases. Trimming removed 4 bases from V and 4 bases from J; junction bases left unmatched: 5. The CDR3 has 14 amino acids. Germline CDR1 and CDR2: SGHDN and FVKESK. CDR3 residues: CASSPRLAEYEQYF. CDR3 in DNA: TGTGCCAGCAGCCCCCGACTAGCGGAGTACGAGCAGTACTTC.

This rearrangement joins TRBV5-4 to TRBJ2-3; TRBD2 matches 16 bases. The CDR3 consists of 18 residues. With 4 bases clipped from V and 2 bases from J, the junction kept 7 bases outside the gene matches. CDR1 is SGHNT, CDR2 YYREEE, per germline (reference sequence). DNA for the CDR3: TGTGCCAGCAGCCCGGGACTAGCGGGAGGGGAGCTCACAGATACGCAGTATTTT. Translated, it gives CASSPGLAGGELTDTQYF.

This CDR3 reads CASRAAGANTGELFF. CDR3 in DNA: TGCGCCAGCAGGGCAGCGGGAGCGAACACCGGGGAGCTGTTTTTT. The chain couples TRBV10-2 to TRBJ2-2; 8 bases map to TRBD2. The CDR3 sequence is 15 residues long. CDR1 is WSHSY, CDR2 SAAADI, per germline. The V segment lost 6 bases and the J segment 0 bases; nucleotides outside the gene matches: 3.

The chain carries TRBV10-2 and TRBJ1-5, with a weak D call TRBD1 (6 bases). This CDR3 has 18 amino acids. Germline loops: CDR1 WSHSY, CDR2 SAAADI. V was cut by 8 bases and J by 5 bases, with 28 bases left in between. CDR3 nucleotide sequence: TGCGCCAGCTCCCCTCCGAGGGACACCCCGGTTTTTTATCAGCCCCAGCATTTT. It specifies CASSPPRDTPVFYQPQHF.

This clone appeared a few times. The V call is TRBV28, the J call TRBJ2-7; perhaps TRBD2 as D (5 bases). The CDR3 has 13 amino acids. CDR1 MDHEN and CDR2 SYDVKM come from the germline V gene. Trimming took 7 bases from V and 2 from J, leaving 12 bases between them. The CDR3 nucleotides are TGTGCCAGCACGGCTCTAGCTCCCTACGAGCAGTACTTC. Amino acid sequence: CASTALAPYEQYF. The full variable domain, rest sourced from reference TRBV28 and TRBJ2-7, is DVKVTQSSRYLVKRTGEKVFLECVQDMDHENMFWYRQDPGLGLRLIYFSYDVKMKEKGDIPEGYSVSREKKERFSLILESASTNQTSMYLCASTALAPYEQYFGPGTRLTVT.

This rearrangement joins TRBV29-1 to TRBJ1-2; tentative D call: TRBD1 (6 bases). The CDR3 totals 12 residues. CDR1 SQVTM and CDR2 ANQGSEA come from the germline V gene. V gave up 5 bases and J gave up 8 bases, with 15 bases separating them. The CDR3 DNA sequence: TGCAGCGTTCCCACAGGGAGAGTAGGCTACACCTTC. It yields the protein CSVPTGRVGYTF.

The rearrangement links TRBV7-9 to TRBJ2-1, with D unclear. The V end lost 7 bases, the J end lost 5 bases, and 15 bases lay between the germline ends. Germline assignment: CDR1 SEHNR and CDR2 FQNEAQ (reference sequence). The CDR3 runs 14 residues. The DNA of the CDR3 is TGTGCCAGCATTGAAAACACGTTGGACAATGAGCAGTTCTTC. Encoded protein: CASIENTLDNEQFF.

This rearrangement joins TRBV4-1 to TRBJ2-5, with 7 bases matching TRBD1. The V segment lost 4 bases and the J segment 6 bases; nucleotides outside the gene matches: 8. Germline assignment: CDR1 MGHRA and CDR2 YSYEKL. The CDR3 extends over 14 amino acids. Here the CDR3 reads CASSPGQLGKTQYF. In DNA, the CDR3 is TGCGCCAGCAGCCCGGGACAGTTAGGGAAGACCCAGTACTTC.

The V call is TRBV28, the J call TRBJ1-2, with D possibly TRBD1 on 5 matching bases. V was trimmed by 2 bases and J by 3 bases, leaving 19 bases between them. The CDR3 covers 17 residues. The germline V gene encodes CDR1 MDHEN and CDR2 SYDVKM. The CDR3 DNA follows: TGTGCCAGCAGTTTAGTTGGTGCGCTCGGGGGGGACTATGGCTACACCTTC. This translates into CASSLVGALGGDYGYTF.

DNA for the CDR3: TGTGCCAGCAGTTGGACAGTGAGAGGCGAAAAACTGTTTTTT. Its translation is CASSWTVRGEKLFF. The chain combines TRBV6-5 with TRBJ1-4, with D perhaps TRBD1 (6 bases). V was shortened by 4 bases and J by 8 bases, with 14 bases between the two germline ends. Germline assignment: CDR1 MNHEY and CDR2 SVGAGI. The CDR3 runs to 14 residues.

CDR3 DNA sequence: TGCGCCAGCAGCTTTAGTAGCTCCTACAATGAGCAGTTCTTC. It encodes CASSFSSSYNEQFF. The chain has TRBV5-1 and TRBJ2-1; the D is unclear. CDR3 length: 14 residues. The germline CDR1 and CDR2 sequences are SGHRS and YFSETQ. With 2 bases removed from V and 0 bases from J, the gap between germline ends came to 6 bases.

The rearrangement uses TRBV4-2 and TRBJ2-3; 7 positions agree with TRBD2. After removal of 1 base from V and 4 bases from J, the junction contained 5 bases not matched to a gene. Looked up from germline, CDR1 is LGHNA and CDR2 is YNFKEQ. CDR3 length: 15 residues. CDR3 loop: CASSQVVREPDTQYF. DNA of the CDR3: TGTGCCAGCAGCCAAGTGGTGCGGGAGCCAGATACGCAGTATTTT.

The rearrangement uses TRBV9 and TRBJ2-3; the D gene is possibly TRBD2 (5 bases). Trimming removed 2 bases at V and 3 bases at J, with 10 bases between. CDR1 is SGDLS, CDR2 YYNGEE, per germline. The CDR3 has 14 residues. This chain's CDR3 is CASSVGDSTDTQYF. As DNA, the CDR3 is TGTGCCAGCAGCGTGGGAGATTCTACAGATACGCAGTATTTT.

This clone was seen more than once but under ten times. The chain couples TRBV28 to TRBJ1-4; 8 bases fit TRBD1. The V gene's germline CDR1 is MDHEN and CDR2 SYDVKM. J lost 8 bases, V lost 3 bases, and 5 bases had no gene match. The CDR3 is made up of 14 amino acids. The CDR3 region is CASSFQGAGEKLFF. The CDR3 DNA is TGTGCCAGCAGTTTTCAGGGGGCGGGAGAAAAACTGTTTTTT.